Listed here is a single TCR beta chain. Its specificity is unknown. The source of the sample is a study of cytomegalovirus exposure and HLA in healthy donors. The PCR was carried out with 60 Vbeta primers and 13 Jbeta primers. The table came from immunoSEQ multiplex PCR; TCRdb's copy has only in-frame clones and leaves some out. This sample has 190,000 or so clones, with approximately 78% found just once. Broader study findings: The CMV antigen specificity of a few CMV-associated chains was confirmed through in vitro analysis. Earlier results showed most TCR beta V segments being productive about 90% or about 30% of the time. In a later analysis, the majority of CMV-associated beta chains seemingly showed HLA restriction. What TCR beta sequences reportedly achieved was accurate prediction of HLA-A and HLA-B alleles in most subjects.

The length of the CDR3 is 15 residues. V lost 1 base and J lost 2; bases outside the gene matches: 3. Germline V gives CDR1 SGHKS, CDR2 YYEKEE (reference sequence). This TCR came from a woman aged 50 to 65 in good health and CMV-seropositive. Source material: PBMCs. This chain uses TRBV5-5 with TRBJ2-3; the match to TRBD1 covers 8 bases. The CDR3 coding sequence is TGTGCCAGCAGCTTGCAGGGGGCCCACACAGATACGCAGTATTTT. This translates into CASSLQGAHTDTQYF. The full variable domain, completed using reference TRBV5-5 and TRBJ2-3, is DAGVTQSPTHLIKTRGQQVTLRCSPISGHKSVSWYQQVLGQGPQFIFQYYEKEERGRGNFPDRFSARQFPNYSSELNVNALLLGDSALYLCASSLQGAHTDTQYFGPGTRLTVL.